This note documents a single T cell receptor (beta chain) sequence. What it recognizes is unknown. TCRdb re-derived calls from the multiplex PCR reads in MiXCR, one entry per CDR3 protein. The sample lists 20,000 to 25,000 distinct CDR3 sequences; 50% were seen once. This record belongs to a study of breast tumors, draining lymph nodes, adjacent tissues. Regarding the study as a whole: Tumor TCR diversity was below lymph nodes but above nontumor tissue. The lymph node origin of tumor T cells was framed as consistent with a hypothesis, not demonstrated. Tumor and nontumor repertoires were significantly more similar in luminal-like than in basal-like breast cancer. Findings are consistent with lymph node origin and intratumoral expansion of most tumor T cells.

V gave up 1 base and J gave up 1 base, with 7 bases separating them. This CDR3 comprises 15 residues. The germline CDR1 and CDR2 sequences are LGHNT and FRNRAP. The material sequenced was breast tumor tissue. The receptor was isolated from a female donor with breast cancer. Some clones in this sample may be carry-over from other donors' samples. This chain connects TRBV12-5 to TRBJ2-2; D gene unclear. CDR3: CASGLGGVNTGELFF. The DNA of the CDR3 is TGTGCTAGTGGTTTGGGCGGCGTGAACACCGGGGAGCTGTTTTTT. Full variable domain (outside the CDR3, taken from reference TRBV12-5 and TRBJ2-2): DARVTQTPRHKVTEMGQEVTMRCQPILGHNTVFWYRQTMMQGLELLAYFRNRAPLDDSGMPKDRFSAEMPDATLATLKIQPSEPRDSAVYFCASGLGGVNTGELFFGEGSRLTVL.